This T cell receptor beta chain was captured by sequencing in a study of CD8+CD57+ T cells in acquired aplastic anemia. This clonotype was recorded a few times. Looked up from germline, CDR1 is SNHLY and CDR2 is FYNNEI. The V gene lost 7 bases and the J gene lost 4 bases, with 5 bases spanning the gap. The CDR3 contains 11 residues. TCR beta VDJ and CDR3 were profiled, and genomic DNA was the template. MiXCR, run by TCRdb on the reads, gives a single entry per CDR3 protein. Of fewer than 200,000 distinct CDR3 sequences listed, roughly 47% were seen once; the top ten hold 0.8% to 1.1%. The material sequenced was sorted CD4+, CD8+, or CD8+CD57+ T cells (not recorded which) from PBMCs. The chain joins TRBV2 to TRBJ2-1, with no clear D. The TCR was taken from a human donor in good health. CDR3 coding DNA: TGTGCCAGCATCACATACAATGAGCAGTTCTTC. Its translation is CASITYNEQFF.